The 11 T cell receptor beta chains below were found in one sample sequenced in a study of blood T cell repertoires in COVID-19. The assay was immunoSEQ multiplex PCR, and TCRdb's table has in-frame clones only and misses some. Seen here are approximately 210,000 clones, over 75% observed once, and the top ten hold about 4.3%. Material for sequencing was PBMCs or T cells enriched from blood (not recorded which). The receptors derive from a man aged 30-40 years with acute COVID-19.

The gene calls are TRBV27 and TRBJ1-6; a weak D match, TRBD1 (5 bases). The V end was cut by 4 bases, the J end by 7 bases, with 11 bases between. This CDR3 region has 14 residues. Germline V lookup: CDR1 MNHEY, CDR2 SMNVEV (reference sequence). In DNA form, the CDR3 reads TGTGCCAGCAGTTATGGGGCTGGGAATTCACCCCTCCACTTT. This sequence encodes CASSYGAGNSPLHF.

There are a few counts of this clone. This chain uses TRBV29-1 with TRBJ1-2, with D tentatively TRBD1 (6 bases). The CDR3 contains 12 residues. Germline V gene data show CDR1 as SQVTM and CDR2 as ANQGSEA. Trimming stripped 6 bases from V and 5 bases from J, with 13 bases between. CDR3 protein: CSVRPQGYGYTF. Here the CDR3 DNA reads TGCAGCGTGCGACCGCAGGGGTATGGCTACACCTTC.

The chain recombines TRBV24-1 with TRBJ2-3, with D possibly matching TRBD2 (7 bases). This CDR3 region has 16 residues. V lost 3 bases to trimming and J lost 6 bases, with 18 bases between them. From germline, CDR1 is KGHDR and CDR2 SFDVKD. The CDR3, as DNA: TGTGCCACCAGTGATCCCGTCCGGGGGGCCGCGGATACGCAGTATTTT. Its translation: CATSDPVRGAADTQYF.

The chain links TRBV7-9 to TRBJ1-5; no firm D call. This CDR3 comprises 12 residues. The V and J ends lost 5 bases and 10 bases respectively, with 12 bases between them. Germline assignment: CDR1 SEHNR and CDR2 FQNEAQ (reference sequence). CDR3: CASSARGAPQHF. The CDR3 DNA is TGTGCCAGCAGCGCCCGGGGAGCACCCCAGCATTTT.

This chain connects TRBV18 to TRBJ1-3, with TRBD1 as a possible D gene (6 bases). This CDR3 has 15 amino acids. V lost 6 bases to trimming and J lost 0 bases, with 12 bases between them. CDR1 and CDR2 (germline): KGHSH, LQKENI. CDR3 residues: CASSQQGFSGNTIYF. The CDR3 DNA reads TGTGCCAGCTCCCAACAGGGATTCTCTGGAAACACCATATATTTT.

The J gene is TRBJ2-7, the V gene TRBV5-4, with 7 positions matching TRBD2. The CDR3 length is 15 residues. The germline V gene encodes CDR1 SGHNT and CDR2 YYREEE (reference sequence). V shed 0 bases, J shed 3 bases, and the junction held 6 bases outside the gene matches. The CDR3 loop is CASSLAAGVVYEQYF. The CDR3 region has the DNA TGTGCCAGCAGCTTGGCGGCGGGGGTTGTCTACGAGCAGTACTTC.

The V gene is TRBV6-5, the J gene TRBJ1-2, with 9 bases fitting TRBD1. CDR1 and CDR2 (germline): MNHEY, SVGAGI. The junction had 4 bases not matched to a gene; V was cut back by 2 bases and J by 3 bases. This CDR3 contains 15 residues. The CDR3 sequence: CASSYEQGAYYGYTF. DNA for the CDR3: TGTGCCAGCAGTTACGAACAGGGGGCGTACTATGGCTACACCTTC.

This chain uses TRBV7-7 with TRBJ2-7, with a weak D call TRBD1 (5 bases). V was pared by 6 bases and J by 6 bases, with 15 bases between. The CDR3 consists of 13 residues. Germline V gives CDR1 SSHAT, CDR2 FNYEAQ (reference sequence). CDR3 in DNA: TGTGCCAGCAGTCCGAACAAAGGGGCCGAGCAGTACTTC. Residues: CASSPNKGAEQYF.

The table lists this clone with a count of one. The J gene is TRBJ2-5, the V gene TRBV5-1, with 11 bases lining up with TRBD2. Losses at the gene ends were 0 bases for V and 5 bases for J; bases not matched to a gene: 6. The CDR3 totals 16 residues. Looked up from germline, CDR1 is SGHRS and CDR2 is YFSETQ. The DNA for the CDR3 is TGCGCCAGCAGCTTGGAACTAGCGGGGGCCGCGGAGACCCAGTACTTC. This gives the protein CASSLELAGAAETQYF. The variable domain in full, with the rest retrieved from reference TRBV5-1 and TRBJ2-5, is KAGVTQTPRYLIKTRGQQVTLSCSPISGHRSVSWYQQTPGQGLQFLFEYFSETQRNKGNFPGRFSGRQFSNSRSEMNVSTLELGDSALYLCASSLELAGAAETQYFGPGTRLLVL.

V usage is TRBV11-2 and J usage is TRBJ2-5; possible D gene TRBD1, 6 bases. Trimming removed 4 bases at V and 3 bases at J, with 15 bases between. The CDR3 spans 15 residues. Per the germline V gene, CDR1 is SGHAT and CDR2 is FQNNGV. The CDR3 DNA reads TGTGCCAGCAGCTCCCCGAAGGACAGAGAAGAGACCCAGTACTTC. It specifies CASSSPKDREETQYF. Together with reference TRBV11-2 and TRBJ2-5, the CDR3 gives the full variable domain: EAGVAQSPRYKIIEKRQSVAFWCNPISGHATLYWYQQILGQGPKLLIQFQNNGVVDDSQLPKDRFSAERLKGVDSTLKIQPAKLEDSAVYLCASSSPKDREETQYFGPGTRLLVL.

The rearrangement links TRBV3-1 (or the pseudogene TRBV3-2) to TRBJ1-1; a possible D gene is TRBD1 (5 bases). This CDR3 is 14 amino acids long. V was clipped by 1 base and J by 7 bases, with 13 bases between them. The germline gives CDR1 LGHDT, CDR2 YNNKEL (reference sequence). In nucleotides, the CDR3 is TGTGCCAGCAGCCAAGTGGAGGGGAGTAGTGAAGCTTTCTTT. Its protein product is CASSQVEGSSEAFF.